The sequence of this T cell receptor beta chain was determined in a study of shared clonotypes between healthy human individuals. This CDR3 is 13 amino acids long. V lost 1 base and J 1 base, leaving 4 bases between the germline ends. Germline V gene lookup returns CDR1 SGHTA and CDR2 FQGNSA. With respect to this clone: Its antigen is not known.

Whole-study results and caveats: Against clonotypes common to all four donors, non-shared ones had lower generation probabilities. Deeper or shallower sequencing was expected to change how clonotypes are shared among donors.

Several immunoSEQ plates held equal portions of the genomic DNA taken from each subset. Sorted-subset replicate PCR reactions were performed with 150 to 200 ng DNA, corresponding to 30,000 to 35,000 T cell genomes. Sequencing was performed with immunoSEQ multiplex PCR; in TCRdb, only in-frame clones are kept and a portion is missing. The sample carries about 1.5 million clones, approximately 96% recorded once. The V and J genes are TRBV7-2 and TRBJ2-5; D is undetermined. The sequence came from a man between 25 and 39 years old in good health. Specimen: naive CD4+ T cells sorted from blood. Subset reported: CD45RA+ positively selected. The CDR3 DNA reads TGTGCCAGCAGCTTAGGATTCCAAGAGACCCAGTACTTC. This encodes CASSLGFQETQYF.